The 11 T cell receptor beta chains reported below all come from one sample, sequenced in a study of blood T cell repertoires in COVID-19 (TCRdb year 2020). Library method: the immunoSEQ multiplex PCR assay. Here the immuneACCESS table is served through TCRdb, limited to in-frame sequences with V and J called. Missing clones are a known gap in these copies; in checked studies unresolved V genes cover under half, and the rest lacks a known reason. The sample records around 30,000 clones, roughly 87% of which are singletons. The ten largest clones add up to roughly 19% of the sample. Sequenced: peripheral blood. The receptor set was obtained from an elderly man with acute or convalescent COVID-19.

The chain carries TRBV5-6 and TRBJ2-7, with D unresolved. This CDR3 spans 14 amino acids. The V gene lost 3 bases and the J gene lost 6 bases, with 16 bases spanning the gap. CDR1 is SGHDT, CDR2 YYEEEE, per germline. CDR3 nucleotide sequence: TGTGCCAGCAGCTCATTCACTATCGCTATCGAGCAGTACTTC. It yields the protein CASSSFTIAIEQYF.

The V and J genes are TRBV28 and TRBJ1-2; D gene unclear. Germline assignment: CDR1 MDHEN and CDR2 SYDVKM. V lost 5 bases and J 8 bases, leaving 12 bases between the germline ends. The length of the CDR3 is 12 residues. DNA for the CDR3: TGTGCCAGCAGTCTAAGTTGGTTAGGCTACACCTTC. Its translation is CASSLSWLGYTF.

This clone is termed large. The CDR3 spells CASSHAREATNEKLFF. CDR3 nucleotide sequence: TGTGCCAGCAGCCACGCCCGAGAAGCAACTAATGAAAAACTGTTTTTT. The rearrangement joins TRBV7-9 to TRBJ1-4; D is undetermined. The ends were cut back, 5 bases at V and 0 bases at J, with 13 bases in the middle. CDR1 and CDR2 (germline): SEHNR, FQNEAQ (reference sequence). The CDR3 runs 16 residues.

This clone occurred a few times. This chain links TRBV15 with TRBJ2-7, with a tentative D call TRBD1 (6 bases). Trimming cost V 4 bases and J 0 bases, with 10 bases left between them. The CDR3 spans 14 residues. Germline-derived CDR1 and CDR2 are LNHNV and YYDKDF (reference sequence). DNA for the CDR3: TGTGCCACCAGCACCGGACAGCGCTCCTACGAGCAGTACTTC. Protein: CATSTGQRSYEQYF.

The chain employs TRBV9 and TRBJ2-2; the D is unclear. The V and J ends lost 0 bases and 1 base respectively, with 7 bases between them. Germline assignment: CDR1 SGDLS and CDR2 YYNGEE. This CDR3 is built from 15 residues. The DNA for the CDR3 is TGTGCCAGCAGCGTAGGGCACCTGAACACCGGGGAGCTGTTTTTT. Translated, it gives CASSVGHLNTGELFF.

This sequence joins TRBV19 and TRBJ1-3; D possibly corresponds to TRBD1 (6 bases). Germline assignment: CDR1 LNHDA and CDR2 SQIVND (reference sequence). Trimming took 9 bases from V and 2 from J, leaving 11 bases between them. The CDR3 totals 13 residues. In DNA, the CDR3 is TGTGCCAGCCGGGACATACCTGGAAACACCATATATTTT. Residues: CASRDIPGNTIYF.

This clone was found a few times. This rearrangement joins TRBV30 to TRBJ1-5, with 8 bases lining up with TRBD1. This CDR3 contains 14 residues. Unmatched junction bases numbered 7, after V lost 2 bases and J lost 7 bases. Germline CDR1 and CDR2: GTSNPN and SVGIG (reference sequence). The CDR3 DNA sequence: TGTGCCTGGAGTAAGCAGGGGGCCTGGCAGCCCCAGCATTTT. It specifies CAWSKQGAWQPQHF.

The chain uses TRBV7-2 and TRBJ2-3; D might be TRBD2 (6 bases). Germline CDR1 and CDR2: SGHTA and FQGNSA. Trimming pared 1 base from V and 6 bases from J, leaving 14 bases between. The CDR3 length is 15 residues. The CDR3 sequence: CASSLGGVDVDTQYF. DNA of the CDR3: TGTGCCAGCAGCTTAGGCGGGGTTGATGTGGATACGCAGTATTTT. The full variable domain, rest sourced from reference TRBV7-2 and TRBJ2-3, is GAGVSQSPSNKVTEKGKDVELRCDPISGHTALYWYRQSLGQGLEFLIYFQGNSAPDKSGLPSDRFSAERTGGSVSTLTIQRTQQEDSAVYLCASSLGGVDVDTQYFGPGTRLTVL.

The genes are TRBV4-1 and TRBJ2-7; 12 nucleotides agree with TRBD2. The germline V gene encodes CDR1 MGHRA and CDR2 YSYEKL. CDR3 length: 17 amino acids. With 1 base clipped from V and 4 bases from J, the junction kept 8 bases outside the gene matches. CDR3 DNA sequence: TGCGCCAGCAGCCAAGCAGCCAGGACTAGCGGGGATTACGAGCAGTACTTC. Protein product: CASSQAARTSGDYEQYF.

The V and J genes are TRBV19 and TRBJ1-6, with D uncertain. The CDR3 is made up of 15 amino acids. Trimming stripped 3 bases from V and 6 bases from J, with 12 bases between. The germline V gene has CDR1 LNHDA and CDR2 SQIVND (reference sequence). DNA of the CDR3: TGTGCCAGTAGTATGGCCAGTTCTTTTAATTCACCCCTCCACTTT. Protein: CASSMASSFNSPLHF.

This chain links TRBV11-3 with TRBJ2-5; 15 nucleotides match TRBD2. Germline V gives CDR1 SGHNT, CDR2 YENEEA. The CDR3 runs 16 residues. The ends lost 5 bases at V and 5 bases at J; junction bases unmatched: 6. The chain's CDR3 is CASSTRTSGGAETQYF. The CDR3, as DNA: TGTGCCAGCAGCACTCGGACTAGCGGGGGGGCGGAGACCCAGTACTTC.